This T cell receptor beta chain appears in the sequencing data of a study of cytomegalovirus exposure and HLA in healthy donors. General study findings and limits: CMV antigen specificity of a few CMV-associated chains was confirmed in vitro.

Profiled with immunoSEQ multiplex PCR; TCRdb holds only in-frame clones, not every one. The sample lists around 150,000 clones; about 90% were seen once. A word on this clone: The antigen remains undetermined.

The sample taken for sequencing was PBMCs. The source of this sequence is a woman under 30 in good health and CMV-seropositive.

DNA of the CDR3: TGTGCCAGCAGCTTAGAGACTAGCGGGAACTACGAGCAGTACTTC. Its translation is CASSLETSGNYEQYF. The chain links TRBV7-2 to TRBJ2-7, with 11 bases fitting TRBD2. J gave up 3 bases and V 1 base, and 2 bases lay outside the gene matches. The CDR3 extends over 15 amino acids. Germline V gene sequence: CDR1 SGHTA, CDR2 FQGNSA.